This T cell receptor (beta chain) was recorded in a study of blood T cell repertoires in COVID-19. Study context: From the United States, Italy and Spain came samples of acute and convalescent COVID-19.

This CDR3 has 14 residues. CDR1 is KGHSH, CDR2 LQKENI, per germline. V was pared by 2 bases and J by 0 bases, with 5 bases between. Living in under 30 US areas, the participants were between roughly 18 and 90 years of age. Per the original methods: It was from reference gene primer amplification that nucleated cell counts were estimated. Clones were sequenced by immunoSEQ multiplex PCR, and TCRdb holds only the in-frame ones, with some missing. The V and J calls and clone size are taken from that table; D and trimming were inferred from the DNA. This table holds approximately 250,000 clones, approximately 89% found once.

Sequencing used PBMCs or T cells enriched from blood (not recorded which). The chain uses TRBV18 and TRBJ1-3; D is unresolved. This TCR was recovered from a woman between 40 and 55 years old with acute COVID-19. DNA for the CDR3: TGTGCCAGCTCACCAAGCGGCTCTGGAAACACCATATATTTT. Its protein is CASSPSGSGNTIYF.